The source of this T cell receptor beta chain is a study of CD8 T cells in ankylosing spondylitis. Study-wide results and limits: Researchers reportedly found disease-linked clones significantly enriched in matched ankylosing spondylitis synovial fluid. A motif in TCR beta, a set of about 8 highly homologous variants, appeared characteristic of ankylosing spondylitis blood. There were earlier reports of some motif variants in reactive arthritis synovial fluid and blood.

The table lists this clonotype with many counts. As yet, its antigen is unknown. Libraries for TCR beta were made by quantitative 5'-RACE with molecular barcodes. Using its own MiXCR run on the 5' RACE reads, TCRdb lists one record per CDR3 protein. In the table there are 150,000 to 200,000 distinct CDR3 sequences, around 17% of which are singletons. V dropped 4 bases and J dropped 3 bases, with 9 bases sitting between them. Germline V gene lookup returns CDR1 SNHLY and CDR2 FYNNEI. The CDR3 is 13 amino acids. V and J are TRBV2 and TRBJ2-5; the D is unclear. This sequence was found in a male donor with ankylosing spondylitis or in good health (not recorded which). The sample comprised blood, either unsorted or a sorted T cell fraction (not recorded which). The CDR3 protein is CASSGGFEETQYF. The CDR3 DNA reads TGTGCCAGCAGTGGGGGATTCGAAGAGACCCAGTACTTC.